Presented here are 3 T cell receptor beta chains from one specimen sequenced in a study of T cell responses to AZD1222 COVID-19 vaccine. Sequencing was performed with immunoSEQ multiplex PCR; in TCRdb, only in-frame clones are kept and a portion is missing. The sample includes 95,000 to 150,000 clones, approximately 94% of them seen just once. The input for sequencing was peripheral blood, taken 28 days after the second AZD1222 dose. These receptors came from an adult who received the AZD1222 COVID-19 vaccine.

CDR3 sequence (DNA): TGTGCCAGCAGCTTAGGCCTAGGCGATGAGCAGTTCTTC. It codes for CASSLGLGDEQFF. The chain employs TRBV7-2 and TRBJ2-1; unclear D gene. This CDR3 spans 13 amino acids. The germline V gene has CDR1 SGHTA and CDR2 FQGNSA. V lost 1 base to trimming and J lost 8 bases, with 9 bases between them.

This clone was observed a single time. The CDR3: CASSAGTGRTSGNTIYF. Here the CDR3 DNA reads TGTGCCAGCAGTGCCGGGACAGGGAGGACTTCGGGAAACACCATATATTTT. This chain connects TRBV9 to TRBJ1-3, with 9 positions matching TRBD1. Trimming at V came to 5 bases and at J to 4 bases, leaving 13 bases not matched to a gene. Germline V gene data show CDR1 as SGDLS and CDR2 as YYNGEE. The CDR3 sequence is 17 residues long.

The chain couples TRBV6-2 or TRBV6-3 to TRBJ1-6; a possible D gene is TRBD1 (5 bases). CDR3 length: 16 residues. Germline V CDR1 and CDR2: MNHEY, SVGEGT. Trimming cost V 0 bases and J 1 base, with 7 bases left between them. Here the CDR3 DNA reads TGTGCCAGCAGTTACTCGAGGGGTTCCTATAATTCACCCCTCCACTTT. Translation: CASSYSRGSYNSPLHF.